One and the same sample provided the 3 T cell receptor beta chains below, sequenced in a study of CD8 T cells in Susac syndrome. RNA, at about 0.45 to 1 ug, was reverse transcribed with random hexamers. TCRdb called the immunoSEQ multiplex PCR reads again in MiXCR, with one record for every CDR3 protein. The sample records about 210,000 distinct CDR3 sequences, 95% being singletons. Sequencing was carried out using CD4+ T cells from PBMCs. The receptors were gathered from a human donor with multiple sclerosis.

The CDR3 bases are TGTGCCAGCAAGGGACAGGGGGCGCGTGTTGGAAACACCATATATTTT. Its protein is CASKGQGARVGNTIYF. This rearrangement joins TRBV2 to TRBJ1-3, with 12 bases that match TRBD1. CDR1 and CDR2 from the germline V gene are SNHLY and FYNNEI. V was clipped by 7 bases and J by 3 bases; unmatched bases: 7. The CDR3 is 16 residues long.

The V gene is TRBV6-5, the J gene TRBJ1-2; tentatively, D is TRBD1 (6 bases). Germline V gives CDR1 MNHEY, CDR2 SVGAGI. V was trimmed by 1 base and J by 2 bases, leaving 8 bases between them. The CDR3 extends over 14 amino acids. For the CDR3, the DNA is TGTGCCAGCAGTTACTTAACAGGGAACTATGGCTACACCTTC. The encoded protein is CASSYLTGNYGYTF.

This chain joins TRBV27 and TRBJ2-1, with TRBD1 matching 9 bases. CDR3 size: 17 residues. V lost 8 bases and J lost 2; bases outside the gene matches: 13. Germline V CDR1 and CDR2: MNHEY, SMNVEV (reference sequence). CDR3 amino acids: CASPLLGRQGAYNEQFF. The CDR3 DNA is TGTGCCAGCCCACTCCTTGGTCGACAGGGGGCCTACAATGAGCAGTTCTTC.